This is a list of T cell receptor beta chains from one sample in a study of T-cell memory formation after mild COVID-19. A single record per CDR3 protein comes from TCRdb applying MiXCR to the 5' RACE reads. Here the sample spans just under 50,000 distinct CDR3 sequences, more than 10% being singletons. The sample comprised PBMCs or a T cell subset sorted from them (not recorded which). The receptors were gathered from a young man who had mild COVID-19 (a few samples of this study predate the infection). Cell type and time point are not known. Both conserved end residues are trimmed from each CDR3. Each record gives: clone size, V gene, CDR3 protein. Clone sizes are given selectively: once, few, many, or a class where the clone is expanded.

size: few
V: TRBV18
CDR3: ASSPLLSNGEQF

size: .
V: TRBV29-1
CDR3: SVEVPGLGRYT

size: .
V: TRBV7-6
CDR3: ASSLAHSGNTIY

size: many
V: TRBV7-2
CDR3: ASSDLGTGYYNEQF

size: .
V: TRBV12-3/TRBV12-4
CDR3: ASSFPTSGGASEQF

size: .
V: TRBV6-2/TRBV6-3
CDR3: ASRDNYGYT

size: many
V: TRBV5-1
CDR3: ASSLVPGQQETQY

size: few
V: TRBV5-1
CDR3: ASSLRTGGLNTEAF

size: .
V: TRBV5-6
CDR3: ASSLGFRQETQY

size: .
V: TRBV7-2
CDR3: ASSQEQGLFGTQY

size: .
V: TRBV11-2
CDR3: ASSLAGTTTGELF

size: .
V: TRBV7-9
CDR3: ASSLTGIYNEQF

size: few
V: TRBV20-1
CDR3: SALKRDSLLPNYGYT

size: many
V: TRBV20-1
CDR3: SATLAGGQNEQF

size: few
V: TRBV10-2
CDR3: ATKGQETQY

size: .
V: TRBV14
CDR3: ASSQDVRASGAF

size: .
V: TRBV5-1
CDR3: ASSLRPSGDTDTQY

size: many
V: TRBV20-1
CDR3: SAVKGKADQPQH

size: many
V: TRBV29-1
CDR3: SVPDSFSYGYT

size: .
V: TRBV7-2
CDR3: ASSLTQHYGYT